A single sample gave rise to the 8 T cell receptor beta chains below, sequenced in a study of Graves' ophthalmopathy and Graves' hyperthyroidism. Investigators amplified TCR beta CDR3 regions from RNA transcripts. HTBI-primed first-round RT-PCR preceded second-round multiplex PCR. TCRdb analysed the multiplex PCR reads with MiXCR anew, one entry per CDR3 protein. The table lists fewer than 650,000 distinct CDR3 sequences, about 20% of them singletons. Sequenced material: peripheral blood. The receptors shown here come from a woman younger than 35 with stable Graves' hyperthyroidism. Some clones in this sample may be carry-over from other donors' samples.

This clonotype has a count of ten or more. This sequence joins TRBV2 and TRBJ1-5; D is uncertain. The CDR3 extends over 12 amino acids. CDR1 is SNHLY, CDR2 FYNNEI, per germline. Trimming removed 6 bases at V and 6 bases at J, with 9 bases between. The CDR3 sequence is CASSPTGQPQHF. Written as DNA, the CDR3 is TGTGCCAGCAGCCCGACGGGTCAGCCCCAGCATTTT.

This clonotype occurred many times. V is TRBV6-1 and J is TRBJ1-1; D might be TRBD1 (5 bases). The CDR3 has 14 residues. Germline-derived CDR1 and CDR2 are MNHNS and SASEGT. Trimming removed 5 bases at V and 0 bases at J, with 10 bases between. The DNA of the CDR3 is TGTGCCAGCAGTCCGGGGCCAGTGAACACTGAAGCTTTCTTT. Amino acid sequence: CASSPGPVNTEAFF.

The rearrangement uses TRBV6-2 or TRBV6-3 and TRBJ2-7; tentative D call: TRBD2 (6 bases). Per germline, CDR1 MNHEY and CDR2 SVGEGT. The V gene lost 8 bases and the J gene lost 6 bases, with 17 bases spanning the gap. CDR3 length: 13 residues. The CDR3, as DNA: TGTGCCAGCCAGATGACTAGTCGAACCGAGCAGTACTTC. Translation: CASQMTSRTEQYF.

The table lists this clonotype with a few counts. As DNA, the CDR3 is TGCGCCAGCAGCTTGGAAGGGAGTACCAACGTCCTGACTTTC. This sequence encodes CASSLEGSTNVLTF. The genes are TRBV5-1 and TRBJ2-6, with a tentative D call TRBD2 (5 bases). This CDR3 spans 14 amino acids. Trimming removed 0 bases at V and 8 bases at J, with 9 bases between. The germline gives CDR1 SGHRS, CDR2 YFSETQ.

In this sample, this clonotype turned up many times. The CDR3 coding sequence is TGTGCCAGTACCGAATCCGGGACAGTCTTCAGAAACACTGAAGCTTTCTTT. Translating gives CASTESGTVFRNTEAFF. The chain employs TRBV19 and TRBJ1-1; 7 nucleotides agree with TRBD1. This CDR3 has 17 amino acids. Trimming cost V 7 bases and J 2 bases; bases outside gene matches: 16. Germline V CDR1 and CDR2: LNHDA, SQIVND (reference sequence).

Regarding this clonotype: A read error may produce the germline difference seen at one junction end. The V gene is TRBV7-6, the J gene TRBJ2-5; 10 nucleotides align to TRBD2. The CDR3 consists of 12 residues. Germline loops: CDR1 SGHVS, CDR2 FNYEAQ. The CDR3 region is CASSGLAETRYF. Written as DNA, the CDR3 is TGTGCCAGCAGCGGACTAGCGGAGACCCGGTACTTC.

This chain links TRBV20-1 with TRBJ1-1; 10 bases align to TRBD1. Germline trimming cut 3 bases from V and 3 bases from J; bases unmatched to any gene: 10. CDR3 length: 16 residues. From germline, CDR1 is DFQATT and CDR2 SNEGSKA (reference sequence). CDR3 sequence (DNA): TGCAGTGCTAGTAGGACAGGGGGTCGATGGGACACTGAAGCTTTCTTT. Its protein is CSASRTGGRWDTEAFF.

In this sample, this clonotype turned up many times. V gene TRBV6-5 combines with J gene TRBJ2-7; 7 positions agree with TRBD1. V lost 4 bases and J lost 6; bases outside the gene matches: 6. The germline CDR1 and CDR2 sequences are MNHEY and SVGAGI. The CDR3 runs to 13 residues. The CDR3 sequence is CASSLTGSFEQYF. The CDR3 nucleotides are TGTGCCAGCAGTTTGACAGGGTCGTTCGAGCAGTACTTC.